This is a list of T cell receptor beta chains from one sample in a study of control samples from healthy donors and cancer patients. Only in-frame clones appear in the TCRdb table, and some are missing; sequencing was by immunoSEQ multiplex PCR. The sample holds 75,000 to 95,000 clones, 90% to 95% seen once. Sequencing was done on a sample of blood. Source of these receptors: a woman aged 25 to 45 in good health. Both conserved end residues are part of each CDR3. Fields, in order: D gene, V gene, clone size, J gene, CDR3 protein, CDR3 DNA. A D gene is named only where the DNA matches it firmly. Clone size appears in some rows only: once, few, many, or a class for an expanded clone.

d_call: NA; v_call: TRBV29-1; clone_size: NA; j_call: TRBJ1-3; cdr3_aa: CSVGGTTGNTIYF; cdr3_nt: TGCAGCGTTGGAGGGACGACTGGAAACACCATATATTTT
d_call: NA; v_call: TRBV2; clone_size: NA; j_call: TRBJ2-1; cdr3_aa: CASRAEMTRQFF; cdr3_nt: TGTGCCAGCAGAGCCGAGATGACCAGGCAGTTCTTC
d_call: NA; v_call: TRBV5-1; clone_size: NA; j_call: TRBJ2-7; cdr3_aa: CASSSDSYEQYF; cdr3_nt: TGCGCCAGCAGCTCTGACAGTTACGAGCAGTACTTC
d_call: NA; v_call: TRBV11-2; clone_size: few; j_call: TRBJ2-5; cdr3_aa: CASSSPALSETQYF; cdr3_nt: TGTGCCAGCAGCTCCCCTGCTCTCTCTGAGACCCAGTACTTC
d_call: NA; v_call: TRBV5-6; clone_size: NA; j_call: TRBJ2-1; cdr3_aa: CASSSDRHEQFF; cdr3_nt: TGTGCCAGCAGCAGCGACCGTCATGAGCAGTTCTTC
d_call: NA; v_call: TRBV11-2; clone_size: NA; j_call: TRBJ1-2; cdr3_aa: CASRDTNYGYTF; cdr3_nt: TGTGCCAGCAGGGACACTAACTATGGCTACACCTTC
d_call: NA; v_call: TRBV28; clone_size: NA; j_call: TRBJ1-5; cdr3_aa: CASSLTTGWQPQHF; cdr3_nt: TGTGCCAGCAGTTTAACGACAGGTTGGCAGCCCCAGCATTTT
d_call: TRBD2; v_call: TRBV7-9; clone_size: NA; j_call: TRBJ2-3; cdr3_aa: CASSSRLAGGSDTQYF; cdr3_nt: TGTGCCAGCAGCTCAAGACTAGCGGGAGGGTCAGATACGCAGTATTTT
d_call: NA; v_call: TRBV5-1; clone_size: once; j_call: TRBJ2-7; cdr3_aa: CASSLFELMGAEQYF; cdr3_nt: TGCGCCAGCAGCTTGTTTGAGCTAATGGGGGCCGAGCAGTACTTC
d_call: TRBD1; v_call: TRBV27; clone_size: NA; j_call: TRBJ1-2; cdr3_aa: CASSKDRVTGYTF; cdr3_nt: TGTGCCAGCAGCAAGGACAGGGTGACTGGCTACACCTTC
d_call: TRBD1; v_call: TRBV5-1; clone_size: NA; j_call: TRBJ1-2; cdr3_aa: CASSIRQGTTYGYTF; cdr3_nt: TGCGCCAGCAGCATACGACAGGGAACCACCTATGGCTACACCTTC
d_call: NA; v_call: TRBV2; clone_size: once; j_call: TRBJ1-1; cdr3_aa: CASMIRILNTEAFF; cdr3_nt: TGTGCCAGCATGATTCGGATTTTGAACACTGAAGCTTTCTTT
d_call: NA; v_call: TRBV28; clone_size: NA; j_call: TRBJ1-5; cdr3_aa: CASSFLATGQPQHF; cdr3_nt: TGTGCCAGCAGTTTCCTAGCGACGGGTCAACCCCAGCATTTT
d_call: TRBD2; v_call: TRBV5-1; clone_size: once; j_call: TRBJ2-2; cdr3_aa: CASSLISGMNTGELFF; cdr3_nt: TGCGCCAGCAGCTTGATAAGCGGGATGAACACCGGGGAGCTGTTTTTT
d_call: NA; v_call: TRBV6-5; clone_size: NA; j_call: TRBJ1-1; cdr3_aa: CASSRGAEMNTEAFF; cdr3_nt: TGTGCCAGCAGTCGGGGGGCGGAGATGAACACTGAAGCTTTCTTT
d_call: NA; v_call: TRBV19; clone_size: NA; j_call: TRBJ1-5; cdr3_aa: CASSIEYSNQPQHF; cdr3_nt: TGTGCCAGTAGTATCGAGTATAGCAATCAGCCCCAGCATTTT
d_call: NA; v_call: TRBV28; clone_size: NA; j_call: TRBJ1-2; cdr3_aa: CASSLGDERYGYTF; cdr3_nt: TGTGCCAGCAGTCTCGGGGACGAGAGATATGGCTACACCTTC
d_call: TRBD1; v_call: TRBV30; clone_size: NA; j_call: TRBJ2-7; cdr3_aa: CAWRDRVASEQYF; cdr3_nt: TGTGCCTGGAGGGACAGGGTGGCGTCCGAGCAGTACTTC
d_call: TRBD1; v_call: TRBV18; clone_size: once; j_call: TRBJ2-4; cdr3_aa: CASSPGTGKAWKNIQYF; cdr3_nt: TGTGCCAGCTCCCCCGGGACAGGGAAAGCATGGAAAAACATTCAGTACTTC
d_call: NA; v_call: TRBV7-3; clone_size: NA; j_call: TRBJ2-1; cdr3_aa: CASSLDVSSYNEQFF; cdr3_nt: TGTGCCAGCAGCTTAGATGTCAGCTCCTACAATGAGCAGTTCTTC
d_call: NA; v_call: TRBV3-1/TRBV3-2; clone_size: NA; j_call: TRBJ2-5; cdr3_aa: CASSQVGQTQYF; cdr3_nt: TGTGCCAGCAGCCAAGTAGGTCAGACCCAGTACTTC
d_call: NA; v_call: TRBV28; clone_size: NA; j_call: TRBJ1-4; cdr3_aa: CASSLGHEKLFF; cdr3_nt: TGTGCCAGCAGTTTAGGCCATGAAAAACTGTTTTTT
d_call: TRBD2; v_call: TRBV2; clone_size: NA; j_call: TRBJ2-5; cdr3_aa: CASSYTSGRAGETQYF; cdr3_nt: TGTGCCAGCTCTTATACTAGCGGGAGGGCCGGGGAGACCCAGTACTTC
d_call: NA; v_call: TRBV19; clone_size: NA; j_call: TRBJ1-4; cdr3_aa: CASSISGQTNEKLFF; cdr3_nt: TGTGCCAGTAGTATAAGCGGACAGACTAATGAAAAACTGTTTTTT
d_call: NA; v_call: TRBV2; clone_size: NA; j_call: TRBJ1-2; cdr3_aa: CASSESGFYGYTF; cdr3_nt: TGTGCCAGCAGCGAAAGTGGGTTCTATGGCTACACCTTC
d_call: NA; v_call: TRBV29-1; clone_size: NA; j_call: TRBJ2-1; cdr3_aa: CSVEGGRSGSYNEQFF; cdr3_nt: TGCAGCGTTGAAGGGGGCCGGTCGGGGTCCTACAATGAGCAGTTCTTC
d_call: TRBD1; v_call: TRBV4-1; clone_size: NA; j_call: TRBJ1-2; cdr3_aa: CASSQAGQGNYGYTF; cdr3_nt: TGCGCCAGCAGCCAAGCGGGACAGGGGAACTATGGCTACACCTTC
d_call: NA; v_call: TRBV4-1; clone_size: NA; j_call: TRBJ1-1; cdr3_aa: CASSQYKRAGLEAFF; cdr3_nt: TGCGCCAGCAGCCAATATAAACGTGCTGGGCTTGAAGCTTTCTTT
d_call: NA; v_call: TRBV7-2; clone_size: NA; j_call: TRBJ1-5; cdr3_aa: CASSPDRRNQPQHF; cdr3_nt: TGTGCCAGCAGCCCGGACAGACGCAATCAGCCCCAGCATTTT
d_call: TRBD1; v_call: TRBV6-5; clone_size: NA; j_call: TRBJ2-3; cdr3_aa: CASSSDRKRTDTQYF; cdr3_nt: TGTGCCAGCAGTTCGGACAGGAAGCGCACAGATACGCAGTATTTT
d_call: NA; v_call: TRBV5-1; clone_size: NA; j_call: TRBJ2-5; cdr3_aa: CASSSFFGAQETQYF; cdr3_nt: TGCGCCAGCAGCTCTTTCTTTGGGGCCCAAGAGACCCAGTACTTC
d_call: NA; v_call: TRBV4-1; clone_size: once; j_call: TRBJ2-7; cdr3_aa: CASSQDRVGDEQYF; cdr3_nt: TGCGCCAGCAGCCAAGACAGGGTAGGTGACGAGCAGTACTTC
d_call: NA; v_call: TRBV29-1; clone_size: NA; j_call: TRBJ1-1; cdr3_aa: CSVGQRGGTEAFF; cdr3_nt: TGCAGCGTAGGACAGAGGGGGGGAACTGAAGCTTTCTTT
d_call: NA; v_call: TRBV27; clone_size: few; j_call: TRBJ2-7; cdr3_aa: CASSLGVDYEQYF; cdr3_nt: TGTGCCAGCAGTTTAGGGGTCGACTACGAGCAGTACTTC
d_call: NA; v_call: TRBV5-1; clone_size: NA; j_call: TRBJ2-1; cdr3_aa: CASSFGGYSYNEQFF; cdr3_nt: TGCGCCAGCAGCTTCGGGGGTTACAGCTACAATGAGCAGTTCTTC
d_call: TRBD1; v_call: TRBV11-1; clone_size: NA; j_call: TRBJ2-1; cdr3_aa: CASSLDRYLGEQFF; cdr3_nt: TGTGCCAGCAGCTTGGACAGGTATTTGGGTGAGCAGTTCTTC
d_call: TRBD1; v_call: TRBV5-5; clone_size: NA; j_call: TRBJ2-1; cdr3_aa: CASSPLRGQGPYNEQFF; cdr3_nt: TGTGCCAGCAGCCCCCTTCGGGGACAGGGGCCCTACAATGAGCAGTTCTTC
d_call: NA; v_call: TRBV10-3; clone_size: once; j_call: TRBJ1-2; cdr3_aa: CAISKSSDPESGGYTF; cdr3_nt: TGTGCCATCAGTAAGAGTTCGGACCCCGAAAGTGGTGGCTACACCTTC
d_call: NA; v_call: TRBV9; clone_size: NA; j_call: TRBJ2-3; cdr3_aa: CASSEGTGDTQYF; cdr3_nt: TGTGCCAGCAGCGAGGGCACGGGAGATACGCAGTATTTT
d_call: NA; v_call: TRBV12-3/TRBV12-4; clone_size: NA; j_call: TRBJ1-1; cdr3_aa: CASARRRVTEAFF; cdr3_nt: TGTGCCAGCGCTAGAAGACGAGTCACTGAAGCTTTCTTT